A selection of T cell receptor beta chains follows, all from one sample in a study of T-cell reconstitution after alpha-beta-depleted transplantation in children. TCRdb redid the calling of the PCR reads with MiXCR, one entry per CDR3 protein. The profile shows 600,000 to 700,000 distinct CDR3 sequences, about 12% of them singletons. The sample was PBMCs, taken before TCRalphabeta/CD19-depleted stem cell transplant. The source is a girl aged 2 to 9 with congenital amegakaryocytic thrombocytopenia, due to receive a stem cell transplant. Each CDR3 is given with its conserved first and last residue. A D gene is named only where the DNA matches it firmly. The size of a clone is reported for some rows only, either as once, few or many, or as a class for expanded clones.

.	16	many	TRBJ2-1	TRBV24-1	CATSDDSGSSYNEQFF	TGTGCCACCAGTGATGATAGCGGTTCCTCCTACAATGAGCAGTTCTTC
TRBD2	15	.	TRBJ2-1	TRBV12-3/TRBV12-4	CASGITSGSFDEQFF	TGTGCCAGCGGGATTACTAGCGGGAGTTTTGATGAGCAGTTCTTC
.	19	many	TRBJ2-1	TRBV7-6	CASSLVLFERQSSYNEQFF	TGTGCCAGCAGCTTAGTCCTATTTGAGCGACAGAGCTCCTACAATGAGCAGTTCTTC
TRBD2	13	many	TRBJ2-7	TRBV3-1	CASSQAGGTARYF	TGTGCCAGCAGCCAGGCGGGAGGGACCGCACGGTACTTC
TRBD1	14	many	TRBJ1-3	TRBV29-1	CSATGGAPGNTIYF	TGCAGCGCTACAGGGGGCGCCCCTGGAAACACCATATATTTT
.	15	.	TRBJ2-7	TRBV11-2	CASADVFGGEYEQYF	TGTGCCAGCGCCGACGTATTTGGGGGCGAATACGAGCAGTACTTC
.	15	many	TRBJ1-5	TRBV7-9	CASSGDGLNNQPQHF	TGTGCCAGCAGCGGGGACGGCCTTAACAATCAGCCCCAGCATTTT
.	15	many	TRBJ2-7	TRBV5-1	CASSFIYGEAYEQYF	TGCGCCAGCAGCTTCATTTACGGGGAAGCCTACGAGCAGTACTTC
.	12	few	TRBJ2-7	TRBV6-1	CASSQQSYEQYF	TGTGCCAGCAGCCAACAGAGCTACGAGCAGTACTTC
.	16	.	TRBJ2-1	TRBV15	CATSRDDISGVGRQFF	TGTGCCACCAGCAGGGATGACATATCGGGGGTCGGACGCCAGTTCTTC
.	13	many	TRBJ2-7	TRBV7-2	CASSLSRDSLLHF	TGTGCCAGCAGCTTGTCCAGGGACTCCCTACTGCACTTC
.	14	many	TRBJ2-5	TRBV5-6	CASSLVTWQETQYF	TGTGCCAGCAGCTTGGTTACGTGGCAAGAGACCCAGTACTTC
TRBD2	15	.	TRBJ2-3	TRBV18	CASSPGRLSTDTQYF	TGTGCCAGCTCACCCGGGAGGCTAAGCACAGATACGCAGTATTTT
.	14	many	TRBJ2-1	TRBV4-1	CASSQSTMVNEQFF	TGCGCCAGCAGCCAATCGACTATGGTCAATGAGCAGTTCTTC
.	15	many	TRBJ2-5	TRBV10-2	CASRETPQGGETQYF	TGCGCCAGCAGGGAAACTCCTCAGGGAGGAGAGACCCAGTACTTC
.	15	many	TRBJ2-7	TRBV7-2	CASTRPGTSDTEQYF	TGTGCCAGCACCCGTCCCGGGACCTCAGATACGGAGCAGTACTTC
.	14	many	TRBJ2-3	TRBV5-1	CASSLVPTPDTQYF	TGCGCCAGCAGCTTGGTCCCGACTCCAGATACGCAGTATTTT
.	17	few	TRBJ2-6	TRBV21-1	CASSAPGKSSGANVLTF	TGTGCCAGCAGCGCCCCGGGGAAAAGCTCTGGGGCCAACGTCCTGACTTTC
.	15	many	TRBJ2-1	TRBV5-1	CASSQWTGSYNEQFF	TGCGCCAGCAGCCAATGGACCGGTTCCTACAATGAGCAGTTCTTC
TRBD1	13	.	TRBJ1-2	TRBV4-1	CASRTGTGNGYTF	TGCGCCAGCAGAACCGGGACAGGGAATGGCTACACCTTC
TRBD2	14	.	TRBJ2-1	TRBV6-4	CASRVRDYTNEQFF	TGTGCCAGCAGGGTCAGGGACTACACCAATGAGCAGTTCTTC
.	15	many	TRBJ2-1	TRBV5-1	CASSRELGSYNEQFF	TGCGCCAGCAGCAGGGAACTAGGGTCCTACAATGAGCAGTTCTTC
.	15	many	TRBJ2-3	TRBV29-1	CSAALYDVYTDTQYF	TGCAGCGCTGCCTTATATGATGTATACACAGATACGCAGTATTTT
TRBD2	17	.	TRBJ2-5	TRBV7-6	CASSLHDNPTSPETQYF	TGTGCCAGCAGCCTACACGACAACCCGACTAGCCCCGAGACCCAGTACTTC
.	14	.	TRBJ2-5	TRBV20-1	CSARDERARGTQHF	TGCAGTGCTAGAGATGAAAGGGCCCGGGGGACCCAGCACTTC
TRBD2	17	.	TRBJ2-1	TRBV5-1	CASSLSTLGTSYNEQFF	TGCGCCAGCAGCTTGTCGACCCTTGGGACTAGCTACAATGAGCAGTTCTTC
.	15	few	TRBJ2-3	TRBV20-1	CSARPWDRSTDTQYF	TGCAGTGCTAGACCTTGGGACCGTAGCACAGATACGCAGTATTTT
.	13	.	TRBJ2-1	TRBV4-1	CASSQVADNEQFF	TGCGCCAGCAGCCAAGTGGCGGACAATGAGCAGTTCTTC
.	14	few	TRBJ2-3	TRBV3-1	CASSQEDGVYTQYF	TGTGCCAGCAGCCAGGAAGATGGGGTGTATACGCAGTATTTT
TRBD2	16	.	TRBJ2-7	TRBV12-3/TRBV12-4	CASSSPGTSGKYEQYF	TGTGCCAGCAGCTCACCAGGGACTAGCGGGAAATACGAGCAGTACTTC
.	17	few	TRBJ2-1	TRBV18	CASSPPKGWNGENEQFF	TGTGCCAGCTCACCCCCGAAGGGGTGGAATGGGGAAAATGAGCAGTTCTTC
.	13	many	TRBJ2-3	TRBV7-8	CASNTQFRDTQYF	TGTGCCAGCAACACCCAGTTTCGGGATACGCAGTATTTT
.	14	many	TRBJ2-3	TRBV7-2	CAGFQEEKTDTQYF	TGTGCCGGTTTCCAGGAGGAGAAGACAGATACGCAGTATTTT